This TCR beta chain was documented in a study of PD-L1 blockade in urothelial cancer. Study information: Analyses used blood from 3 weeks (second dose) and 6 weeks after treatment start.

This table comes from immunoSEQ multiplex PCR, and its TCRdb copy is limited to in-frame clones, with some not included. The sample gives about 63,000 clones, 80% to 90% of which show up once; approximately 5.1% is in the top ten. The CDR3 totals 15 residues. Trimming at V came to 1 base and at J to 2 bases, leaving 4 bases not matched to a gene. Germline V gene data show CDR1 as SGHVS and CDR2 as FNYEAQ. As to time point: pretreatment peripheral blood. This receptor was identified in a man between 70 and 80 years old with urothelial cancer. The chain employs TRBV7-6 and TRBJ2-7, with 8 positions matching TRBD2. Sample: PBMCs, taken around atezolizumab (anti-PD-L1) treatment. CDR3 nucleotides: TGTGCCAGCAGCTTAGACGGGACTAGTACCTACGAGCAGTACTTC. Protein sequence: CASSLDGTSTYEQYF.